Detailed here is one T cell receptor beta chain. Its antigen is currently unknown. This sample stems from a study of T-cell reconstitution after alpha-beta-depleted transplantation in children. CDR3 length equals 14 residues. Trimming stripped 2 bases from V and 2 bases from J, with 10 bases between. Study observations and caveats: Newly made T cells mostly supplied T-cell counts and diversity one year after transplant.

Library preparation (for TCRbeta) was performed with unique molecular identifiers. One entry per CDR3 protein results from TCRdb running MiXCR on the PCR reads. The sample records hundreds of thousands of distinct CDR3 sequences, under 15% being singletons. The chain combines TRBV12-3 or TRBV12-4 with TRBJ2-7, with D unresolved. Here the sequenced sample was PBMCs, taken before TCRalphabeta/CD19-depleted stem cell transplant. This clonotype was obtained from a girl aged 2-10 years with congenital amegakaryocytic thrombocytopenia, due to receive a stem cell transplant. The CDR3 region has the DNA TGTGCCAGCAGTTTATCCCCCAAACCCTACGAGCAGTACTTC. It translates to CASSLSPKPYEQYF.